This T cell receptor beta chain was obtained from a study of beta chain features in type 1 diabetes. Sequencing targeted expressed TCRB transcripts, as all isolated RNA had been reverse transcribed. Data came from immunoSEQ multiplex PCR; TCRdb stores just in-frame clones and leaves some out. The sample lists 350,000 to 450,000 clones; approximately 15% were seen once. The ends lost 0 bases at V and 5 bases at J; junction bases unmatched: 8. CDR1 and CDR2 from the germline V gene are SSHAT and FNYEAQ (reference sequence). The CDR3 has 16 amino acids. The chain is built from TRBV7-7 and TRBJ2-5; 8 bases agree with TRBD1. Sequenced input: naive CD4+ T cells from blood. This clonotype was sampled from a man between 25 and 39 years old in good health. The CDR3 loop is CASSLAGTGALETQYF. The CDR3 nucleotides read TGTGCCAGCAGCTTAGCCGGGACAGGCGCTTTGGAGACCCAGTACTTC.